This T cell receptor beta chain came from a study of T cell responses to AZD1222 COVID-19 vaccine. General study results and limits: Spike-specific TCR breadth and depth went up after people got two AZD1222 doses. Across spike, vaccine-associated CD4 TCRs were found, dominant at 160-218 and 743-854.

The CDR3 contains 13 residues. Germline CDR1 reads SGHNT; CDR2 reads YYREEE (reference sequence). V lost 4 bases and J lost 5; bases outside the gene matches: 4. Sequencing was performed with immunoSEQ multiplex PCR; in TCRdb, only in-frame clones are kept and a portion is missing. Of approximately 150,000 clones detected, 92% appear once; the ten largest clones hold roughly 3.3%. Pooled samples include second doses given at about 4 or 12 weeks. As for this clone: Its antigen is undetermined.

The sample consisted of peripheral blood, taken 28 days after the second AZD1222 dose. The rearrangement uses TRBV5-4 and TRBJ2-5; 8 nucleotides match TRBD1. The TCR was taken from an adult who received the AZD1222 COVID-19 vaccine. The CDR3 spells CASSPTGEETQYF. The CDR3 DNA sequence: TGTGCCAGCAGCCCGACAGGGGAGGAGACCCAGTACTTC.